This TCR beta chain was obtained from a study of blood T cell repertoires in COVID-19. At the level of the study: The analysed material was cDNA or gDNA that came from T cells, B-cell-depleted T cells, or PBMCs.

V shed 4 bases and J 6 bases; nucleotides not matched to a gene: 10. The V gene's germline CDR1 is LGHDT and CDR2 YNNKEL (reference sequence). The CDR3 is 15 amino acids. The assay was immunoSEQ multiplex PCR, and TCRdb's table has in-frame clones only and misses some. The repertoire holds under 120,000 clones, over 75% seen once, with 20% to 25% in the top ten. This sequence originates from a man between 65 and 85 years old with active or convalescent COVID-19. Sequencing used peripheral blood. This chain links TRBV3-1 (or the pseudogene TRBV3-2) with TRBJ2-5; 8 nucleotides line up with TRBD2. CDR3 residues: CASSPPRTSWKTQYF. For the CDR3, the DNA is TGTGCCAGCAGCCCGCCCAGGACTAGCTGGAAGACCCAGTACTTC.